This T cell receptor beta chain appears in the sequencing data of a study of response to subunit inactivated influenza vaccine. Study observations and caveats: A suggestion made by the authors is that each seasonal influenza vaccination recruits few new T cells.

The sample holds a few counts of this clonotype. Its antigen is not identified. TCRdb called the RT-PCR reads again in MiXCR, with one record for every CDR3 protein. Seen here are roughly 760,000 distinct CDR3 sequences, 21% observed once, and the top ten hold 10%. The germline gives CDR1 SGHAT, CDR2 FQNNGV. The CDR3 extends over 18 amino acids. Unmatched junction bases numbered 15, after V lost 4 bases and J lost 4 bases. The chain combines TRBV11-2 with TRBJ1-1; 10 nucleotides agree with TRBD1. The sequenced sample was PBMCs from blood, obtained 4 to 6 days after vaccination. The receptor comes from a man in his fifties who received an inactivated influenza vaccine. CDR3 DNA: TGTGCCAGCAGCTCCGTGGGACAGGGGATCCAGAGGGCCACTGAAGCTTTCTTT. This codes for CASSSVGQGIQRATEAFF.